The clone carrying this T cell receptor beta chain was counted a single time. As yet, its antigen is unknown. CD45RO-negative CD8 cells positively selected for CCR7 made up the naive population, which excluded terminally differentiated effector memory CD45RA+ cells. The entry originates in a study of shared clonotypes between healthy human individuals. Study-wide results and caveats: Apart from blood, nothing was sampled; tissue repertoires likely differ.

Method: immunoSEQ multiplex PCR; TCRdb's copy keeps in-frame clones and lacks some. Counted here are about 2.2 million clones, roughly 93% occurring once; the ten biggest clones make up roughly 1.7%. This clonotype was obtained from a young man in good health. Some clones in this sample may be carry-over from other donors' samples. Sample: naive CD8+ T cells from PBMCs.

CDR3 amino acids: CASSFFPSGNSYEQYF. In DNA form, the CDR3 reads TGTGCCAGCAGTTTCTTCCCTAGCGGGAACTCCTACGAGCAGTACTTC. The rearrangement joins TRBV6-5 to TRBJ2-7; TRBD2 matches at 9 bases. The CDR3 totals 16 residues. With 4 bases clipped from V and 0 bases from J, the junction kept 7 bases outside the gene matches. CDR1 is MNHEY and CDR2 is SVGAGI in the germline V gene.